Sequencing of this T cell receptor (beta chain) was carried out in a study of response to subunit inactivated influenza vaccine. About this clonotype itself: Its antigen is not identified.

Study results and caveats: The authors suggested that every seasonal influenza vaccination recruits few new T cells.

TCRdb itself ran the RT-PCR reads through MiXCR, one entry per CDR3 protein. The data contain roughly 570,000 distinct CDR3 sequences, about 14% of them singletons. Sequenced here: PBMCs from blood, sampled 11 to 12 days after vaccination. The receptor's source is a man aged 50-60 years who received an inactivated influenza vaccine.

The CDR3 sequence is CASNLSGGAETQYF. In DNA form, the CDR3 reads TGTGCCAGCAATCTCTCCGGGGGAGCAGAGACCCAGTACTTC. This chain links TRBV6-2 or TRBV6-3 with TRBJ2-5; possibly TRBD2 for D (6 bases). Deletions cut 7 bases from V and 4 bases from J, with 16 bases between. Germline CDR1 and CDR2: MNHEY and SVGEGT. This CDR3 region has 14 residues.